The T cell receptor (beta chain) described here comes from a study of CD8 T cells in Susac syndrome. Study observations and caveats: The study conceded that relatively few individuals underwent its TCR sequencing and HLA analysis.

RNA in amounts of about 0.45 to 1 ug was reverse transcribed with random hexamers. TCRdb re-analysed the immunoSEQ multiplex PCR reads in MiXCR, keeping a single row per CDR3 protein. This table holds about 300,000 distinct CDR3 sequences, about 85% found once. In the multiple sclerosis control group, patients were treatment-naive and had stable or active relapsing-remitting disease. The CDR3 loop spans 13 amino acids. Trimming cost V 3 bases and J 8 bases, with 11 bases left between them. Germline V gene lookup returns CDR1 MNHNS and CDR2 SASEGT. Worth noting for this clonotype: The antigen remains unidentified.

The sample consisted of CD8+ T cells from PBMCs. This sequence was found in a human donor with multiple sclerosis. The chain employs TRBV6-1 and TRBJ2-1; the D gene is possibly TRBD2 (6 bases). The CDR3 is CASSEASAYEQFF. CDR3 nucleotides: TGTGCCAGCAGTGAGGCTAGCGCGTATGAGCAGTTCTTC.